The 2 T cell receptor beta chains below come from one sample, sequenced in a study of blood T cell repertoires in COVID-19. This table comes from immunoSEQ multiplex PCR, and its TCRdb copy is limited to in-frame clones, with some not included. The sample lists fewer than 150,000 clones, approximately 81% seen once, with 12% in the top ten. Specimen: peripheral blood. These receptors were taken from a woman in her twenties or thirties who had recovered from COVID-19.

This clone is medium-sized (0.01 to 0.1%) by share. J is TRBJ2-2 and V is TRBV4-2; D unresolved. Per the germline V gene, CDR1 is LGHNA and CDR2 is YNFKEQ. The CDR3 spans 14 residues. The ends were cut back, 1 base at V and 4 bases at J, with 7 bases in the middle. The CDR3 nucleotides read TGTGCCAGCAGCCAAGCTACGGGCACCGGGGAGCTGTTTTTT. This codes for CASSQATGTGELFF.

The chain couples TRBV6-4 to TRBJ2-3; TRBD2 aligns across 7 bases. The CDR3 extends over 15 amino acids. V trimming: 4 bases; J trimming: 5 bases; junction bases outside the gene matches: 9. The V gene's germline CDR1 is MRHNA and CDR2 SNTAGT. The CDR3 region has the DNA TGTGCCAGCAGTGTCGGCGGGGGAGGGGAAGATACGCAGTATTTT. This gives the protein CASSVGGGGEDTQYF.